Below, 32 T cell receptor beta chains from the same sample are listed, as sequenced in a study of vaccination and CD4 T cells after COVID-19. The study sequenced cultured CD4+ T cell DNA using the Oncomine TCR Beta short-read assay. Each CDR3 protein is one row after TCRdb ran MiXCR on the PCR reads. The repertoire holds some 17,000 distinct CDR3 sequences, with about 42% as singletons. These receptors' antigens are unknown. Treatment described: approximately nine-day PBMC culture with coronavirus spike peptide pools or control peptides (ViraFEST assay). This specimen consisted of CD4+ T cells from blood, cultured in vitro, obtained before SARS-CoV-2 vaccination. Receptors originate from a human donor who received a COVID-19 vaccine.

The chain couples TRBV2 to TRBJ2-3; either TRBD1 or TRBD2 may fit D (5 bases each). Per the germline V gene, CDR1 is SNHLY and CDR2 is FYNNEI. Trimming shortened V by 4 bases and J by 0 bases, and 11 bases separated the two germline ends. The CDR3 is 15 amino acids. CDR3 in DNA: TGTGCCAGCAGTGGAGGGACCCCAAGCACAGATACGCAGTATTTT. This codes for CASSGGTPSTDTQYF.

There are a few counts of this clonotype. The CDR3 loop is CASSRRIVNQPQHF. Written as DNA, the CDR3 is TGTGCCAGCAGCCGGAGAATAGTTAATCAGCCCCAGCATTTT. The V call is TRBV12-3 or TRBV12-4, the J call TRBJ1-5, with D unclear. This CDR3 spans 14 amino acids. With 6 bases removed from V and 4 bases from J, the gap between germline ends came to 13 bases.

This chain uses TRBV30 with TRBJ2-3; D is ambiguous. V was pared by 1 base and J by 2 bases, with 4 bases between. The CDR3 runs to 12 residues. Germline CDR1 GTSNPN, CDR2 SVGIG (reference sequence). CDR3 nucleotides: TGTGCCTGGAGTGCTTACACAGATACGCAGTATTTT. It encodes CAWSAYTDTQYF.

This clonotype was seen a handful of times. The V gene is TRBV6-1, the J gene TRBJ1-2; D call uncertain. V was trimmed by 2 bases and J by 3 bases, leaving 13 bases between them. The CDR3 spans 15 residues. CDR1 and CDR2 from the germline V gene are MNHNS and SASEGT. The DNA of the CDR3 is TGTGCCAGCAGTGAATGGAGGGAATTAGACTATGGCTACACCTTC. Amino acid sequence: CASSEWRELDYGYTF.

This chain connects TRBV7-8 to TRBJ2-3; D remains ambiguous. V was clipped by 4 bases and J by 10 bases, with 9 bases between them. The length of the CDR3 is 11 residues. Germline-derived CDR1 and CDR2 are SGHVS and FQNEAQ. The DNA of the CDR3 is TGTGCCAGCAGCTCGGCGGTGGCGCAGTATTTT. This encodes CASSSAVAQYF.

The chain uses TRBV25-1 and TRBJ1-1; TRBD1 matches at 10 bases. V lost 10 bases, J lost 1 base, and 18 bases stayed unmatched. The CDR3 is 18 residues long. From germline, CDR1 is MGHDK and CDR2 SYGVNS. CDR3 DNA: TGTGCCAAAGGGTTGCATTTCGGGACAGGGGTGGGGAACACTGAAGCTTTCTTT. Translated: CAKGLHFGTGVGNTEAFF.

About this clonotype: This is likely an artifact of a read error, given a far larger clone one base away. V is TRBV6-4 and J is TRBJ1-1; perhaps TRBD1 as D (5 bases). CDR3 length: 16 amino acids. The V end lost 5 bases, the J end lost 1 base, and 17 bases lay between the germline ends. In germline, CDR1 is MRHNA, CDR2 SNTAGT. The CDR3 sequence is CASSYGLGGENTEAFF. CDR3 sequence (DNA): TGTGCCAGCAGTTACGGTCTTGGGGGAGAGAACACTGAAGCTTTCTTT.

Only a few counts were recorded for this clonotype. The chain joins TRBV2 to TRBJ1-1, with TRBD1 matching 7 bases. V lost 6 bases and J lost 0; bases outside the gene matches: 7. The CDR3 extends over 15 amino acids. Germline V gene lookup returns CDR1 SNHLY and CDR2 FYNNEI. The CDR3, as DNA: TGTGCCAGCAGCGCAGGGGGACAGTTGAACACTGAAGCTTTCTTT. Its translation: CASSAGGQLNTEAFF.

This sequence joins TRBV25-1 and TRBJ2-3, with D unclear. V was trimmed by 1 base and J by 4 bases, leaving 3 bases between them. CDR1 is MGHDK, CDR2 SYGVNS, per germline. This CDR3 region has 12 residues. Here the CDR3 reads CASSEWADTQYF. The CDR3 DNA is TGTGCCAGCAGTGAATGGGCAGATACGCAGTATTTT.

The CDR3 DNA follows: TGTGCCAGCAGCTTGCCGAGGGACAGGGGAAGCGGGAATTCACCCCTCCACTTT. It specifies CASSLPRDRGSGNSPLHF. The chain couples TRBV5-8 to TRBJ1-6; 10 positions match TRBD1. V lost 1 base, J lost 7 bases, and 11 bases stayed unmatched. The length of the CDR3 is 18 residues. Germline V lookup: CDR1 SGHTS, CDR2 YDEGEE.

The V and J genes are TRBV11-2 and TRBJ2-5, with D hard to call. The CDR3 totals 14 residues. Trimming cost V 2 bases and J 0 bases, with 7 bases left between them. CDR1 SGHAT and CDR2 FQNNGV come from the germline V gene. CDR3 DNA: TGTGCCAGCAGCTTATCCGGCGACCAAGAGACCCAGTACTTC. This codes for CASSLSGDQETQYF.

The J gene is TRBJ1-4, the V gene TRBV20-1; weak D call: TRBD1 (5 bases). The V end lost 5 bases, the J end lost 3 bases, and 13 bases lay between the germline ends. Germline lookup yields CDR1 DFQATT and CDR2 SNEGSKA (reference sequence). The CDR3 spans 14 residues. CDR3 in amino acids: CSARDSSPNEKLFF. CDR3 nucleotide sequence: TGCAGTGCTCGCGACAGTTCCCCTAATGAAAAACTGTTTTTT.

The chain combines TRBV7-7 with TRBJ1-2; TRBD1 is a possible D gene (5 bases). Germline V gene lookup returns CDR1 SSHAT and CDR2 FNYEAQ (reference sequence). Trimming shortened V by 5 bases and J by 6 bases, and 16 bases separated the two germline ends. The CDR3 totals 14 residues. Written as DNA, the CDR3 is TGTGCCAGCAGCGAAAAGTCGGAGGGGCATGGCTACACCTTC. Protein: CASSEKSEGHGYTF.

The CDR3 is CASSEWSSSEAFF. CDR3 in DNA: TGTGCCAGCAGTGAATGGAGTAGCTCTGAAGCTTTCTTT. The J gene is TRBJ1-1, the V gene TRBV2, with D unclear. CDR1 and CDR2 from the germline V gene are SNHLY and FYNNEI. The CDR3 length is 13 residues. Trimming cost V 2 bases and J 6 bases, with 10 bases left between them.

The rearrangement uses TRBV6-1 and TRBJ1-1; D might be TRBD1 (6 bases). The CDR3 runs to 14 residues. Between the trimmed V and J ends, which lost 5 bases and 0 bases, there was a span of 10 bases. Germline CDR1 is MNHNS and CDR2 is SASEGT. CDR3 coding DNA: TGTGCCAGCAGTCTAACAGGGATGAACACTGAAGCTTTCTTT. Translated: CASSLTGMNTEAFF.

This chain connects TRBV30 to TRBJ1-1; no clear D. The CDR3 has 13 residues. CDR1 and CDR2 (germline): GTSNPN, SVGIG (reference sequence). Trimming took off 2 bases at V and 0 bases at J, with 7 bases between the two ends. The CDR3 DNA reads TGTGCCTGGAGTAACGTTATGAACACTGAAGCTTTCTTT. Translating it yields CAWSNVMNTEAFF.

Here the CDR3 DNA reads TGTGCCAGCAGCAAGACAGGGGGCGCCGCCTATGGCTACACCTTC. It is translated as CASSKTGGAAYGYTF. The chain joins TRBV7-9 to TRBJ1-2, with 10 bases identical to TRBD1. The CDR3 length is 15 residues. CDR1 and CDR2 from the germline V gene are SEHNR and FQNEAQ (reference sequence). V lost 5 bases and J lost 4; bases outside the gene matches: 7.

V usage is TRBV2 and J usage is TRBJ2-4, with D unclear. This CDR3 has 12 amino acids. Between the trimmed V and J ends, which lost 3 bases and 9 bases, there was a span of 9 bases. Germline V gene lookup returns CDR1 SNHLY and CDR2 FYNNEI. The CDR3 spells CASSENPFIQYF. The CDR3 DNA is TGTGCCAGCAGTGAGAACCCGTTCATTCAGTACTTC.

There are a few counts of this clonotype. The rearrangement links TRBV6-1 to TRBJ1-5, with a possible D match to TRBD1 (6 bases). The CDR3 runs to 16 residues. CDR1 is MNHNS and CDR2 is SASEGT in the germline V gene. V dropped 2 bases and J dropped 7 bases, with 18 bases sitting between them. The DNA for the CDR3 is TGTGCCAGCAGTGAAAGAGGTCATCAGGGGAGACAGCCCCAGCATTTT. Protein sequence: CASSERGHQGRQPQHF.

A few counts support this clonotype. CDR3 amino acids: CAIKRGGGDGYTF. As DNA, the CDR3 is TGTGCCATCAAACGAGGGGGCGGGGATGGCTACACCTTC. This chain joins TRBV10-3 and TRBJ1-2; 7 positions match TRBD1. J lost 6 bases, V lost 7 bases, and 8 bases had no gene match. The CDR3 is 13 amino acids. Germline V gives CDR1 ENHRY, CDR2 SYGVKD.

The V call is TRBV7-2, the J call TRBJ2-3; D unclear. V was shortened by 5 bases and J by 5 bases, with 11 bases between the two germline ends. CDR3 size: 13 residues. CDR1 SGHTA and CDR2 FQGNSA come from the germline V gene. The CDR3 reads CASSLTQLDTQYF. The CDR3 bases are TGTGCCAGCAGCCTAACCCAATTAGATACGCAGTATTTT.

For the CDR3, the DNA is TGTGCCAGCAGCGCTGCCGGCCCAGGGGAAGAGACCCAGTACTTC. It encodes CASSAAGPGEETQYF. The chain links TRBV7-9 to TRBJ2-5, with TRBD1 as a possible D gene (6 bases). The germline V gene has CDR1 SEHNR and CDR2 FQNEAQ (reference sequence). Trimming took 5 bases from V and 3 from J, leaving 16 bases between them. There are 15 residues in the CDR3. The full variable domain, completed using reference TRBV7-9 and TRBJ2-5, is DTGVSQNPRHKITKRGQNVTFRCDPISEHNRLYWYRQTLGQGPEFLTYFQNEAQLEKSRLLSDRFSAERPKGSFSTLEIQRTEQGDSAMYLCASSAAGPGEETQYFGPGTRLLVL.

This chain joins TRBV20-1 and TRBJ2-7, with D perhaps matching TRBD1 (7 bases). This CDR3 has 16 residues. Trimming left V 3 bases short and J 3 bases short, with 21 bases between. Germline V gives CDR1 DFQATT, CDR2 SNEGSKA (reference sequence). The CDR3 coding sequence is TGCAGTGCTAGGCGGGACAGCTTAATTTTCGACTACGAGCAGTACTTC. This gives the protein CSARRDSLIFDYEQYF.

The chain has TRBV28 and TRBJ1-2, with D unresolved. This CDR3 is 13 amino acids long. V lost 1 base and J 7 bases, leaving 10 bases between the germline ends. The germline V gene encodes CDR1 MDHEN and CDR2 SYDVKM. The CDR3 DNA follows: TGTGCCAGCAGTTTATCCGTTTTGCCTGGCTACACCTTC. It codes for CASSLSVLPGYTF.

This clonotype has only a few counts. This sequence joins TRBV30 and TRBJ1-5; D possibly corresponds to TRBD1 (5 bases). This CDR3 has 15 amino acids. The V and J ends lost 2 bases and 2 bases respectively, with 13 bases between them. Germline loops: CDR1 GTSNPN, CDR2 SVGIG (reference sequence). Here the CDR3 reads CAWSKEGMGNQPQHF. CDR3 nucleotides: TGTGCCTGGAGTAAGGAGGGGATGGGCAATCAGCCCCAGCATTTT.

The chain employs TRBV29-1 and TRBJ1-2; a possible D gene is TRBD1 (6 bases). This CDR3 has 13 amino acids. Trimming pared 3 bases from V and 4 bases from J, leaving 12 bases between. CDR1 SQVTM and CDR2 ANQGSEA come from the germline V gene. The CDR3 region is CSVDSTGSYGYTF. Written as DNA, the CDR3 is TGCAGCGTTGACTCGACAGGCTCCTATGGCTACACCTTC.

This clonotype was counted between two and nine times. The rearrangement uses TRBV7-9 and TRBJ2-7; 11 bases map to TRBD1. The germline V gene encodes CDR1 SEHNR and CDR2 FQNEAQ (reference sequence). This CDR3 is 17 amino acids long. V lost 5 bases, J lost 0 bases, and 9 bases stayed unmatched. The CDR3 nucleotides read TGTGCCAGCAGCCTCGGACAGGGGGCTTATAGCTCCTACGAGCAGTACTTC. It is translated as CASSLGQGAYSSYEQYF.

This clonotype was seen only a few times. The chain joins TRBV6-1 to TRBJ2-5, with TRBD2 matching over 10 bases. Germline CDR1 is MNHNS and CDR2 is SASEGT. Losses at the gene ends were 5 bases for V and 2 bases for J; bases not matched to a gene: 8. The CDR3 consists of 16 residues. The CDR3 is CASSPRTSGTQETQYF. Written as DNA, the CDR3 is TGTGCCAGCAGTCCTCGGACTAGCGGTACACAAGAGACCCAGTACTTC.

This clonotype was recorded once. CDR3 in DNA: TGTGCCATCAGTGAGTGGCAGGGTACCTATGGCTACACCTTC. This sequence encodes CAISEWQGTYGYTF. The chain recombines TRBV10-3 with TRBJ1-2, with a weak D call TRBD1 (5 bases). The V gene's germline CDR1 is ENHRY and CDR2 SYGVKD. Trimming shortened V by 1 base and J by 4 bases, and 10 bases separated the two germline ends. The CDR3 has 14 amino acids.

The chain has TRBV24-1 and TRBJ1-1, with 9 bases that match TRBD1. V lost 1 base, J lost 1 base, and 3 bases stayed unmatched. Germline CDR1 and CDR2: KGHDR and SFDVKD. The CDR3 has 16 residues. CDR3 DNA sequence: TGTGCCACCAGTGATTTTCAGGACAGGGGGAACACTGAAGCTTTCTTT. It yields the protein CATSDFQDRGNTEAFF.

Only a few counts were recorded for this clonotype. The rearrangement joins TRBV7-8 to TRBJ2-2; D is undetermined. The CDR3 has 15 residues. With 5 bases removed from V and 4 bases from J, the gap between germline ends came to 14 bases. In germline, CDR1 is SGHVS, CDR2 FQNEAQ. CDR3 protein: CASSPRASGTGELFF. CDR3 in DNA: TGTGCCAGCAGCCCGCGTGCGTCGGGCACCGGGGAGCTGTTTTTT.

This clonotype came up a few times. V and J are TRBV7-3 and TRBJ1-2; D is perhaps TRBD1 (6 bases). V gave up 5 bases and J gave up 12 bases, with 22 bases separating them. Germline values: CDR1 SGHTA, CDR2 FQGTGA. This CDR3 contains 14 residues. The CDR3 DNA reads TGTGCCAGCAGCACACAGCGGGGGGGCCCTCCACACACCTTC. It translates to CASSTQRGGPPHTF.